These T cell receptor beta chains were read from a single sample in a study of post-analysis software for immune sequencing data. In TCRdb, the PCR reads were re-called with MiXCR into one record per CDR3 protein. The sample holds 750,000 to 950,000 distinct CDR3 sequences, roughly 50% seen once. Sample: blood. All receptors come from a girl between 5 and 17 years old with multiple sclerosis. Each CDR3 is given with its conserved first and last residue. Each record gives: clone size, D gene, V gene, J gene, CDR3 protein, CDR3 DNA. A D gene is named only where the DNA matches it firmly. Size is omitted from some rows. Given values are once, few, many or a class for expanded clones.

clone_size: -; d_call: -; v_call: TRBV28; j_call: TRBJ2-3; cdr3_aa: CASSTERTGTDTQYF; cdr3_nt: TGTGCCAGCAGCACGGAGCGGACGGGCACAGATACGCAGTATTTT
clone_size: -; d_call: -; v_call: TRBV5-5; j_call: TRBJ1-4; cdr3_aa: CASSLAELGEKLFF; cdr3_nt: TGTGCCAGCAGCTTGGCGGAGTTGGGTGAAAAACTGTTTTTT
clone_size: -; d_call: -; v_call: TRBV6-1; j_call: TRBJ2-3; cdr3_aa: CASSESTGSTDTQYF; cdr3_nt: TGTGCCAGCAGTGAATCTACGGGGAGCACAGATACGCAGTATTTT
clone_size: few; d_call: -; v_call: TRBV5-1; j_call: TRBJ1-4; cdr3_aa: CASSLEAANEKLFF; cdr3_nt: TGCGCCAGCAGCTTGGAGGCAGCTAATGAAAAACTGTTTTTT
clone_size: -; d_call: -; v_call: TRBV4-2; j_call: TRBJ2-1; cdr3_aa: CASSQVSDYNEQFF; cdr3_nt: TGTGCCAGCAGCCAAGTTAGCGACTACAATGAGCAGTTCTTC
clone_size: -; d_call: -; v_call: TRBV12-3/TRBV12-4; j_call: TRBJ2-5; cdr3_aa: CASSLSPRRETQYF; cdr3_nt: TGTGCCAGCAGTTTGTCCCCTAGGCGGGAGACCCAGTACTTC
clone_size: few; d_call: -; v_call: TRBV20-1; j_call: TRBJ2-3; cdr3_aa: CSASQRQRGADTQYF; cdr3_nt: TGCAGTGCTAGCCAGCGACAAAGAGGGGCAGATACGCAGTATTTT
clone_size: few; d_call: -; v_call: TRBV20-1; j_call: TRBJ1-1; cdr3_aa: CSAMGIAEAFF; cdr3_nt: TGCAGTGCTATGGGTATAGCTGAAGCTTTCTTT
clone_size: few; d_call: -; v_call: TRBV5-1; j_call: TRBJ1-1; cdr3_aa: CASSSAGDTEAFF; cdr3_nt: TGCGCCAGCAGCAGTGCGGGGGACACTGAAGCTTTCTTT
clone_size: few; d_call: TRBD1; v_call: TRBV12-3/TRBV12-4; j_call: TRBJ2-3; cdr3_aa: CASSALTGAGTDTQYF; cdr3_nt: TGTGCCAGCAGTGCCTTAACAGGGGCCGGCACAGATACGCAGTATTTT
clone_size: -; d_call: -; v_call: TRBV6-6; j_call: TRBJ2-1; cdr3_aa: CASSYQLYEQFF; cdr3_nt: TGTGCCAGCAGTTATCAGCTCTATGAGCAGTTCTTC
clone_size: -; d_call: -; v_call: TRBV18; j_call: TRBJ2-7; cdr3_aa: CASSQGFSEEYF; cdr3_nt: TGTGCCAGCTCGCAAGGATTCTCAGAGGAGTACTTC
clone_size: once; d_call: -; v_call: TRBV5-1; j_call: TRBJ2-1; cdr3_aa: CASSGGTDGFF; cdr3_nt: TGCGCCAGCAGCGGAGGGACAGACGGGTTCTTC
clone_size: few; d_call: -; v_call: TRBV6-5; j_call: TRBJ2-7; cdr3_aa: CASSYRGWGTDEQYF; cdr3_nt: TGTGCCAGCAGTTACCGCGGGTGGGGCACTGACGAGCAGTACTTC
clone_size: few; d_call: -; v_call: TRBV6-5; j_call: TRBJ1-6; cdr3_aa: CASSPGAGLSTSPLHF; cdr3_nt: TGTGCCAGCAGTCCCGGGGCAGGGCTGTCGACCTCACCCCTCCACTTT
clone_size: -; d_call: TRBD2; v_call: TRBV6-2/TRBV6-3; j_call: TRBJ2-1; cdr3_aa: CASSPRVAGTSYNEQFF; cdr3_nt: TGTGCCAGCAGCCCCAGGGTAGCGGGGACCTCCTACAATGAGCAGTTCTTC
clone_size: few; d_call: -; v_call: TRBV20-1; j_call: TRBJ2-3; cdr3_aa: CSASGAGARTDTQYF; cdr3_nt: TGCAGTGCTAGTGGGGCAGGGGCCCGCACAGATACGCAGTATTTT
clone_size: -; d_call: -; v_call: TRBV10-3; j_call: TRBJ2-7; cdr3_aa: CAISARGGEFNEQYF; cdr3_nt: TGTGCCATCAGTGCACGAGGGGGGGAATTCAACGAGCAGTACTTC
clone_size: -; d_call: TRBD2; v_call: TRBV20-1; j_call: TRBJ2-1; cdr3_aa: CSAPPSGRPHEQFF; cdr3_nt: TGCAGTGCCCCCCCCAGCGGGAGGCCCCATGAGCAGTTCTTC
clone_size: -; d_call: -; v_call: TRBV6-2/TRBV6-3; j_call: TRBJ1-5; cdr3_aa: CASSYGGLYSNQPQHF; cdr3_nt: TGTGCCAGCAGTTACGGGGGGCTTTATAGCAATCAGCCCCAGCATTTT
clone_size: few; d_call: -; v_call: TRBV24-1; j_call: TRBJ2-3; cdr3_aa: CATSDFPETSTDTQYF; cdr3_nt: TGTGCCACCAGTGATTTCCCGGAGACTAGCACAGATACGCAGTATTTT
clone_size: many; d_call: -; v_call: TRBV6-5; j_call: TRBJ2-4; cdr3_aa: CASSYRPGGGYNIQYF; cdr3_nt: TGTGCCAGCAGTTACCGACCGGGGGGCGGGTACAACATTCAGTACTTC
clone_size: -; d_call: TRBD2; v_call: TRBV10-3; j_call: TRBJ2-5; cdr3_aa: CAISGRDWETQYF; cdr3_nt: TGTGCCATCTCCGGGAGGGATTGGGAGACCCAGTACTTC
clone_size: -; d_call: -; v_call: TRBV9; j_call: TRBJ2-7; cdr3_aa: CASSGESGAQYF; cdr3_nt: TGTGCCAGCAGCGGGGAATCGGGGGCCCAGTACTTC
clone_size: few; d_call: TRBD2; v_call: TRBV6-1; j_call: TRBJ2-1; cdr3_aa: CASPEQKAGRTYNEQFF; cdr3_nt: TGTGCCAGCCCAGAGCAAAAAGCGGGACGGACCTACAATGAGCAGTTCTTC
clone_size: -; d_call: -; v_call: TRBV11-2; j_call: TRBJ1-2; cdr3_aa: CASSLTGRYTF; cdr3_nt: TGTGCCAGCAGCTTAACCGGGCGCTACACCTTC
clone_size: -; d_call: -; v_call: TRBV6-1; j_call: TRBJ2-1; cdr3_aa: CASFTAYNEQFF; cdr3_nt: TGTGCCAGCTTTACAGCTTACAATGAGCAGTTCTTC
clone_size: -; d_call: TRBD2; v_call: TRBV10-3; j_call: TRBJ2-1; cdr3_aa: CAISQREGLVYNEQFF; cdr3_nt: TGTGCCATCAGCCAGCGGGAGGGGCTCGTCTACAATGAGCAGTTCTTC
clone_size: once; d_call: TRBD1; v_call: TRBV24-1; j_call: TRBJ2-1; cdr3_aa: CATSDPDRFQETQFF; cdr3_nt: TGTGCCACCAGTGATCCGGACAGGTTCCAAGAGACCCAGTTCTTC
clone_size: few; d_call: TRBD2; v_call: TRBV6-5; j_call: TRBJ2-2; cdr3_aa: CASSYSGTSGSIDTGELFF; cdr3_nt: TGTGCCAGCAGTTACTCCGGGACTAGCGGGAGTATAGACACCGGGGAGCTGTTTTTT
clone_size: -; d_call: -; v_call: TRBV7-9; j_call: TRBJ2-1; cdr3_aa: CASSPPNYYNEQFF; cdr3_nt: TGTGCCAGCAGCCCCCCGAATTACTACAATGAGCAGTTCTTC
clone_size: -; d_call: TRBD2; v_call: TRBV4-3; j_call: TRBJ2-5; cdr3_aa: CASSQHDRTSGWETQYF; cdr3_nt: TGCGCCAGCAGTCAACATGATAGGACTAGCGGGTGGGAGACCCAGTACTTC
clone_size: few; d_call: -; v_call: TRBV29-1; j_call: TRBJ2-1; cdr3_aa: CSVGGSVYEQFF; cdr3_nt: TGCAGCGTTGGTGGTAGCGTTTATGAGCAGTTCTTC
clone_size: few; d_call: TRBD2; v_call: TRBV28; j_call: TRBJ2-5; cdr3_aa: CASSFGTSGETQYF; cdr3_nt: TGTGCCAGCAGTTTCGGGACTAGCGGAGAGACCCAGTACTTC
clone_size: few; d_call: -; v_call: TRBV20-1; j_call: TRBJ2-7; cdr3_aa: CSARGAGRTYEQYF; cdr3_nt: TGCAGTGCTAGAGGGGCGGGCAGAACCTACGAGCAGTACTTC
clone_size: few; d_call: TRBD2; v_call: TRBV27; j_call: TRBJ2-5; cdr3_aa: CASSLSPSGEQYF; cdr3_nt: TGTGCCAGCAGTTTATCTCCTAGCGGTGAGCAGTACTTC
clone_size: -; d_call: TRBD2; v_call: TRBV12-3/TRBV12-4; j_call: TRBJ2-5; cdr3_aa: CASSLGLAGGGETQYF; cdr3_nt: TGTGCCAGCAGTTTGGGACTAGCGGGAGGAGGAGAGACCCAGTACTTC
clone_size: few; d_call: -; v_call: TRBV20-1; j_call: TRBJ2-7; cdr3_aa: CSARDQGSGTYEQYF; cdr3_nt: TGCAGTGCTAGAGACCAAGGTTCAGGAACCTACGAGCAGTACTTC
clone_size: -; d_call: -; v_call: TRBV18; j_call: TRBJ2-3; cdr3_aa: CASSTHHETDTQYF; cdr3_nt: TGTGCCAGCTCAACACACCACGAGACAGATACGCAGTATTTT
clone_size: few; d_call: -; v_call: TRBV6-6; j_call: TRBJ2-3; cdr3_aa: CASSFPLTGSTDTQYF; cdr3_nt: TGTGCCAGCAGTTTCCCCCTAACGGGGTCCACAGATACGCAGTATTTT
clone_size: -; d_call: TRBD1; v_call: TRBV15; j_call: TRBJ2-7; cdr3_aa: CATSRQGARHEQYF; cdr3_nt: TGTGCCACCAGCAGACAGGGGGCGCGACACGAGCAGTACTTC
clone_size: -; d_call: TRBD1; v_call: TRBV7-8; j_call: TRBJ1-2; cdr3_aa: CASSYPQRTGLGGYTF; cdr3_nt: TGTGCCAGCAGCTATCCCCAAAGGACAGGGCTTGGTGGCTACACCTTC
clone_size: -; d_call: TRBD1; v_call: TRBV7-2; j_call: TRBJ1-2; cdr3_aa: CASSAWTGNGYTF; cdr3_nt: TGTGCCAGCAGCGCTTGGACAGGGAATGGCTACACCTTC
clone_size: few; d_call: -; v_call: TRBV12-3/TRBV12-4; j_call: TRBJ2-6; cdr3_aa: CASDRPGANVLTF; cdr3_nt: TGTGCCAGCGACAGGCCCGGGGCCAACGTCCTGACTTTC
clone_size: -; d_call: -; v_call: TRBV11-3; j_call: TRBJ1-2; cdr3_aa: CASSLAGEVNYGYTF; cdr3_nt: TGTGCCAGCAGCTTAGCAGGGGAGGTTAACTATGGCTACACCTTC
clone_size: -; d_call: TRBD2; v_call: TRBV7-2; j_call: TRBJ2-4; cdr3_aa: CASSAGVNGIQYF; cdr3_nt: TGTGCCAGCAGCGCGGGGGTTAACGGCATTCAGTACTTC
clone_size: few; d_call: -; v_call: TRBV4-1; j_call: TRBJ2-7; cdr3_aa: CASSQGSSPSYEQYF; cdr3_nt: TGCGCCAGCAGCCAGGGGAGCTCCCCCTCCTACGAGCAGTACTTC
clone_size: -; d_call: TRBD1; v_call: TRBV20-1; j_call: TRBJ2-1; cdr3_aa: CSATDRGWDNEQFF; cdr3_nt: TGCAGTGCTACCGACAGGGGGTGGGACAATGAGCAGTTCTTC
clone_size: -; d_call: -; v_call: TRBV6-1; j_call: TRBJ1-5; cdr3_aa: CASSSRQFSDQPQHF; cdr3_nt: TGTGCCAGCAGCTCGAGACAGTTTTCGGATCAGCCCCAGCATTTT
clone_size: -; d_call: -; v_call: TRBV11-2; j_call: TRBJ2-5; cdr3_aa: CTSSLKRETQYF; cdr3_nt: TGTACCAGCAGCTTAAAGCGGGAGACCCAGTACTTC
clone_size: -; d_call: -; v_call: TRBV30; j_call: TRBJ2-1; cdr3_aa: CAWSPRSGFNEQFF; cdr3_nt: TGTGCCTGGAGTCCCAGGTCGGGGTTCAATGAGCAGTTCTTC
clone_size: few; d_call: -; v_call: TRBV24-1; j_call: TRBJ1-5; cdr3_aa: CATSGGEGRPQHF; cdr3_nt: TGTGCCACCAGTGGCGGGGAAGGGCGGCCCCAGCATTTT
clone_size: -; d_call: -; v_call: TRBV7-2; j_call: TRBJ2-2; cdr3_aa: CASSLYPHTGELFF; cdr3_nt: TGTGCCAGCAGCTTATACCCTCACACCGGGGAGCTGTTTTTT
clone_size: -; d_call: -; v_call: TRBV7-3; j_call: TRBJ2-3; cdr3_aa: CASSSQGRNTQYF; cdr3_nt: TGTGCCAGCAGCTCACAGGGTAGGAATACGCAGTATTTT
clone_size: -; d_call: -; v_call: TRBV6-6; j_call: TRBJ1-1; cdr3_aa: CASSYHTGEAFF; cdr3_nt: TGTGCCAGCAGTTACCACACCGGCGAAGCTTTCTTT
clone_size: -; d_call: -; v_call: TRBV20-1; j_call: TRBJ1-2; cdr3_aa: CSARDTAVSDGYTF; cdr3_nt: TGCAGTGCTAGGGACACCGCGGTTTCGGATGGCTACACCTTC